This T cell receptor beta chain was profiled in a study of cytomegalovirus exposure and HLA in healthy donors. Overall study findings and caveats: Exclusion as indistinguishable affected some V segments, including TRBV6-2 and TRBV6-3. The only immune exposure information that was available was CMV serostatus.

Vbeta (60) and Jbeta (13) primers were used in the PCR. Authors' data handling: In a later analysis, the count reached 74 million or so unique TCR beta chains, with about 12 million shared. Sequencing was performed with immunoSEQ multiplex PCR; in TCRdb, only in-frame clones are kept and a portion is missing. V, J and clone size are taken as reported in that table, and D and trimming were inferred from the DNA itself. The sample consists of 150,000 or so clones, about 80% of them appearing once. V was shortened by 2 bases and J by 4 bases, with 17 bases between the two germline ends. The CDR3 totals 16 residues. The germline CDR1 and CDR2 sequences are ENHRY and SYGVKD. Concerning this clone: The antigen is not known.

Nominally healthy donors were sampled, though unrecorded immune exposures were likely. This TCR was sampled from a man aged 25 to 45 in good health and CMV-seronegative. V and J are TRBV10-3 and TRBJ2-5, with TRBD1 as a possible D gene (6 bases). Sequenced input: PBMCs. CDR3 residues: CAISEGQSPRGETQYF. Written as DNA, the CDR3 is TGTGCCATCAGTGAGGGACAGTCCCCGAGGGGAGAGACCCAGTACTTC.